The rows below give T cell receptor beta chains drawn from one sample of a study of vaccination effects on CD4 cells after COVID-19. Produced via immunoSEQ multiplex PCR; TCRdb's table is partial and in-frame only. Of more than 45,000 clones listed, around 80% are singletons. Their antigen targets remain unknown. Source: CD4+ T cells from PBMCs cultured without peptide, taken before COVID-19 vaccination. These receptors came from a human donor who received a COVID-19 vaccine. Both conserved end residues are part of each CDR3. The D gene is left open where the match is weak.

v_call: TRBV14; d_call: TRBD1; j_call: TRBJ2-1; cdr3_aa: CASSRTTGTANNEQFF
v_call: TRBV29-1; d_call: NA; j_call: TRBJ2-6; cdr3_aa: CSVTTTGANVLTF
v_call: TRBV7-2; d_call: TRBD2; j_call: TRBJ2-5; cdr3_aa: CASSSRTSGVQETQYF
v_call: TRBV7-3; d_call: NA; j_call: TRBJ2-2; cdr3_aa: CASSSQGGGDGELFF
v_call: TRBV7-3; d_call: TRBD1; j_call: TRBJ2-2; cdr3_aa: CASSRTTGTGELFF
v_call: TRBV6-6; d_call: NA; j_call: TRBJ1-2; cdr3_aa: CASSYGQNYGYTF
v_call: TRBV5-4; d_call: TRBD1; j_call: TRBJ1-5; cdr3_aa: CASSLGGTGDVYSNQPQHF
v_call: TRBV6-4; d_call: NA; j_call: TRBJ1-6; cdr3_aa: CASRTQAFYNSPLHF
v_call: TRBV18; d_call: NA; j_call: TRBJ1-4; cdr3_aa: CASSQPPQEKLFF
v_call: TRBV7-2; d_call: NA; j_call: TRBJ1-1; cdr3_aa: CASSYEIVSFEAFF
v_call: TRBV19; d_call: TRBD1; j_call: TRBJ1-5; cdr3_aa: CASSTDRVNQPQHF
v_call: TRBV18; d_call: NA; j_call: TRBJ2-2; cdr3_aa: CASSPRAGRLTGELFF
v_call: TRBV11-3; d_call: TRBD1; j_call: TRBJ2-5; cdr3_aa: CASSQSWTGKETQYF
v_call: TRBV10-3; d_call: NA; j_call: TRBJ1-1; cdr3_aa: CAISESGEPFF
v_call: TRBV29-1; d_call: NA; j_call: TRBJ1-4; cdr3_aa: CSVGGTNEKLFF
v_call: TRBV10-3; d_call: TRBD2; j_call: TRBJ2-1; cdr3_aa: CAISEPPGLAKLGEQFF